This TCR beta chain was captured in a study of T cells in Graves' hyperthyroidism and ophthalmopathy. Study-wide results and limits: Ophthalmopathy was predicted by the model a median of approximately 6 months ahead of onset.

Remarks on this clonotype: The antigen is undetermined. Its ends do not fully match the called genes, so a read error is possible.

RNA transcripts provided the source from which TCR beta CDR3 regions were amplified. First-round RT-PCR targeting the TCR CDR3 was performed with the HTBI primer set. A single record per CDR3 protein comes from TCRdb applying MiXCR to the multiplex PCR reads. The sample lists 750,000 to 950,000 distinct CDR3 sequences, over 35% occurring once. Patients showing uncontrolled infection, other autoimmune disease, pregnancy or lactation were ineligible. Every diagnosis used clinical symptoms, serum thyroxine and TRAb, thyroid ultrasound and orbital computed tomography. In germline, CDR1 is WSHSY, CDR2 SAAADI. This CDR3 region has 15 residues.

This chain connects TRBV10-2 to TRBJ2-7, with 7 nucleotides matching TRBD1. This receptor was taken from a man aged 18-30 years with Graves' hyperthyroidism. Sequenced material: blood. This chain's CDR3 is CASSPDRVGAYEQYF. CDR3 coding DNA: TGTGCCAGCAGTCCCGACAGGGTAGGAGCCTACGAGCAGTACTTC.